The T cell receptor beta chain under discussion was sequenced for a study of post-analysis software for immune sequencing data. In the study overall: Clinical courses comprised relapsing-remitting, secondary progressive and progressive-relapsing multiple sclerosis. The study, taken as a whole, reports: Patients with multiple sclerosis recorded significantly lower normalized Chao1 diversity than controls, the study found. Pronounced co-clustering by F measure was evident among identically batched samples. TRBV5-6, TRBV5-1 and TRBV20-1 were among four or five TRBV segments more frequent in patients than controls.

There are 15 residues in the CDR3. Germline assignment: CDR1 MNHNY and CDR2 SVGAGI (reference sequence). To note about this clonotype: Its cognate antigen is unknown.

Presence of unique molecular identifiers characterized the TCR beta cDNA libraries. TCRdb independently ran MiXCR on the PCR reads; one entry per CDR3 protein. The sample yields about 680,000 distinct CDR3 sequences, more than 50% seen once. The V and J genes are TRBV6-6 and TRBJ2-5; TRBD1 matches at 8 bases. The tail of the sequence fits TRBJ2-7 better, so the J call may be wrong. The receptor was derived from a girl between 2 and 10 years old with multiple sclerosis. Sequences were obtained from blood. CDR3 nucleotides: TGTGCCAGCAGTTACTCGGCAGGGGGCAGGTCCGAGCAGTACTTC. It yields the protein CASSYSAGGRSEQYF.